The rows below give T cell receptor beta chains drawn from one sample of a study of cytomegalovirus exposure and HLA in healthy donors. Using immunoSEQ multiplex PCR, the repertoire was profiled, and TCRdb retains in-frame clones only, with some absent. The table lists about 150,000 clones, 72% of them singletons. Sample: PBMCs. These receptors all come from a man aged 45-65 years in good health and CMV-seropositive. CDR3s include the opening cysteine and the closing phenylalanine or tryptophan. Each record gives: J gene, D gene, V gene, clone size, CDR3 DNA, CDR3 protein. The D gene is left open where the match is weak. Part of the rows lack a size; the others show once, few, many or a class for expanded clones.

TRBJ2-1	-	TRBV28	-	TGTGCCAGCAGTTTCCAGGGAAGAGAGCAGTTCTTC	CASSFQGREQFF
TRBJ2-1	TRBD2	TRBV4-2	-	TGTGCCAGCAGCCAAGAGACTAGCGGGAGTTCTTACAATGAGCAGTTCTTC	CASSQETSGSSYNEQFF
TRBJ1-1	-	TRBV2	-	TGTGCCAGCAGTGAAGGGGCTGACACTGAAGCTTTCTTT	CASSEGADTEAFF
TRBJ1-1	-	TRBV12-5	-	TGTGCTAGTGGTCGGGGACAAAACACTGAAGCTTTCTTT	CASGRGQNTEAFF
TRBJ2-6	TRBD1	TRBV11-2	few	TGTGCCAGCAGCTTAACAGGGGGCGCCTCTGGGGCCAACGTCCTGACTTTC	CASSLTGGASGANVLTF
TRBJ2-2	-	TRBV6-5	few	TGTGCCAGCAGCCGAACTAGATCCGGGGAGCTGTTTTTT	CASSRTRSGELFF
TRBJ2-7	TRBD1	TRBV13	once	TGTGCCAGCAGTTTTACCGGGACAGGGCCCTACGAGCAGTACTTC	CASSFTGTGPYEQYF
TRBJ2-2	-	TRBV19	-	TGTGCCAGTAGTCTCCCTTCCGGGACAACCACCGGGGAGCTGTTTTTT	CASSLPSGTTTGELFF
TRBJ2-2	-	TRBV2	-	TGTGCCAGCAGTGACCCACAGGTTTCGACGAACACCGGGGAGCTGTTTTTT	CASSDPQVSTNTGELFF
TRBJ2-7	TRBD1	TRBV5-8	-	TGTGCCAGCAGACAGCGGACAGGGAACTACGAGCAGTACTTC	CASRQRTGNYEQYF
TRBJ2-7	-	TRBV5-1	once	TGCGCCAGCAGCTTGCTGACTACACCGGGCTACGAGCAGTACTTC	CASSLLTTPGYEQYF
TRBJ2-5	TRBD2	TRBV19	-	TGTGCCAGTAGTGACCGGACTAGCCAAGAGACCCAGTACTTC	CASSDRTSQETQYF
TRBJ2-1	TRBD2	TRBV9	-	TGTGCCAGCAGCTCCTCCGGACTAGCGGGGATTTACAATGAGCAGTTCTTC	CASSSSGLAGIYNEQFF
TRBJ2-1	TRBD2	TRBV16	few	TGTGCCAGCAGCCAACCGCGGGAGGGAGAGTTCTTC	CASSQPREGEFF
TRBJ1-1	-	TRBV15	few	TGTGCCACCAGCAGACCACAGATGAACACTGAAGCTTTCTTT	CATSRPQMNTEAFF
TRBJ2-1	-	TRBV2	-	TGTGCCAGCAGCCCAGGGGGGAATGAGCAGTTCTTC	CASSPGGNEQFF